The next 2 T cell receptor beta chains were all read from a single sample in a study of control samples from healthy donors and cancer patients. Profiled with immunoSEQ multiplex PCR; TCRdb holds only in-frame clones, not every one. Of 150,000 or so clones in the sample, 85% to 95% were seen once. Sequencing input: blood. Every receptor here comes from a man in his forties in good health.

This rearrangement joins TRBV6-6 to TRBJ1-5, with D maybe TRBD1 (5 bases). CDR3 length: 14 amino acids. With 6 bases removed from V and 6 bases from J, the gap between germline ends came to 15 bases. The V gene's germline CDR1 is MNHNY and CDR2 SVGAGI (reference sequence). CDR3 nucleotides: TGTGCCAGCAGGGCCGGGGGGGGTACTCAGCCCCAGCATTTT. This sequence encodes CASRAGGGTQPQHF.

The chain uses TRBV21-1 and TRBJ1-1. TRBV21-1 is a listed pseudogene. This CDR3 has 17 residues. The CDR3: CASSKHPYGQVSTEAFF. The CDR3 DNA is TGTGCCAGCAGCAAACACCCTTACGGGCAGGTGAGCACTGAAGCTTTCTTT.